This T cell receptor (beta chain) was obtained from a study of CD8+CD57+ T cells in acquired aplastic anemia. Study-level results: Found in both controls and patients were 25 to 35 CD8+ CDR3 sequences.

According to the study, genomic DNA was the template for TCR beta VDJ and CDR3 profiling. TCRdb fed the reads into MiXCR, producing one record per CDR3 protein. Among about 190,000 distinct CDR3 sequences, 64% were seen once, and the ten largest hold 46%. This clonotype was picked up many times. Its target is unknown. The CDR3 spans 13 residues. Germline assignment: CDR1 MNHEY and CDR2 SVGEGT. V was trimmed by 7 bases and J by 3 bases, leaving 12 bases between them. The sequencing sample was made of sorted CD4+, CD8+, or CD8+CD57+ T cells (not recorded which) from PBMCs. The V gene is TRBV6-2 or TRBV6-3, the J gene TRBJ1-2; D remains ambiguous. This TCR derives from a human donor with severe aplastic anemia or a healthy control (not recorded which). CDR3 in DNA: TGTGCCAGCATTGGAGGCCGGGACTATGGCTACACCTTC. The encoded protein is CASIGGRDYGYTF.